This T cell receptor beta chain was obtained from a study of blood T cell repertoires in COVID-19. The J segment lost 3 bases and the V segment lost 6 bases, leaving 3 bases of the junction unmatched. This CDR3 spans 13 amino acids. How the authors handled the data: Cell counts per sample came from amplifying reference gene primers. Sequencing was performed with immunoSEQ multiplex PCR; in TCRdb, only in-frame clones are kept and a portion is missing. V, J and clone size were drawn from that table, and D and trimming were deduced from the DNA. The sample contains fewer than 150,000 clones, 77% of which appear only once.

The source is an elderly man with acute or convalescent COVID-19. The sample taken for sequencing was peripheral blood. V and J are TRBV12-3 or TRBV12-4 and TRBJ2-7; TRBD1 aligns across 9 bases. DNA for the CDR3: TGTGCCAGCAGGGAGACAGGGGGCTACGAGCAGTACTTC. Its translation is CASRETGGYEQYF.